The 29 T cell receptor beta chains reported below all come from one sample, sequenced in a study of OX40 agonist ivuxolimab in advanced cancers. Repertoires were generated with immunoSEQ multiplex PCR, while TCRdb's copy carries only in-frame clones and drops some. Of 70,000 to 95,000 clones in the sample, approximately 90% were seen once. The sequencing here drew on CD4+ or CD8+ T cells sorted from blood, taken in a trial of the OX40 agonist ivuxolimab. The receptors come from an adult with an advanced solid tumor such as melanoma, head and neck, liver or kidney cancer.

The CDR3 protein is CAWGFRTRNEKLFF. The CDR3 DNA follows: TGTGCCTGGGGCTTTAGGACGAGGAATGAAAAACTGTTTTTT. The chain uses TRBV30 and TRBJ1-4; no definite D call. Germline V gene sequence: CDR1 GTSNPN, CDR2 SVGIG (reference sequence). The germline V and J ends were trimmed by 5 bases and 5 bases, with 15 bases remaining between them. This CDR3 contains 14 residues.

CDR3 amino acids: CASSLAVGAGFAYEQYF. Here the CDR3 DNA reads TGCGCCAGCAGCTTGGCCGTAGGAGCGGGATTTGCCTACGAGCAGTACTTC. The J gene is TRBJ2-7, the V gene TRBV5-1; TRBD2 matches 7 bases. Germline CDR1 and CDR2: SGHRS and YFSETQ. CDR3 length equals 17 residues. V shed 0 bases, J shed 2 bases, and the junction held 11 bases outside the gene matches.

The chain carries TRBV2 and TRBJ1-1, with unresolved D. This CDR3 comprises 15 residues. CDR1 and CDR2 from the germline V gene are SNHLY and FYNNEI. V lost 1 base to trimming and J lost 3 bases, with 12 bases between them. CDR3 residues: CASSEDATGYTEAFF. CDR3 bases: TGTGCCAGCAGTGAAGATGCTACCGGATACACTGAAGCTTTCTTT. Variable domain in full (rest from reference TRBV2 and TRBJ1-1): EPEVTQTPSHQVTQMGQEVILRCVPISNHLYFYWYRQILGQKVEFLVSFYNNEISEKSEIFDDQFSVERPDGSNFTLKIRSTKLEDSAMYFCASSEDATGYTEAFFGQGTRLTVV.

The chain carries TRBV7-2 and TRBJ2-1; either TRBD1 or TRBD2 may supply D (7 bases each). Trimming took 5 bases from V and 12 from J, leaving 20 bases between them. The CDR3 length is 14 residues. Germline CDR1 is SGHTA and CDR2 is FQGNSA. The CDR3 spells CASSPPPGGDRQFF. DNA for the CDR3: TGTGCCAGCAGCCCACCCCCAGGGGGGGATAGGCAGTTCTTC.

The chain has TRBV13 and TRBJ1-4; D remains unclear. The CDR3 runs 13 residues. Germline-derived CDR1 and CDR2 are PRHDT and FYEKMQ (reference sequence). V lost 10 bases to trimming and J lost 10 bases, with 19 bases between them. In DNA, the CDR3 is TGTGCCATGGGGAAGCGGCTAATGGGAAAACTGTTTTTT. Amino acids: CAMGKRLMGKLFF.

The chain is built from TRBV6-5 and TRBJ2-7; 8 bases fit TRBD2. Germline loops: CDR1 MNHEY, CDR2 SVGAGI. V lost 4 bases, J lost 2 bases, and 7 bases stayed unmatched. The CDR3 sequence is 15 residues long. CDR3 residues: CASSSVAGRPYEQYF. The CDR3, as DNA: TGTGCCAGCAGTTCAGTAGCGGGGAGACCCTACGAGCAGTACTTC.

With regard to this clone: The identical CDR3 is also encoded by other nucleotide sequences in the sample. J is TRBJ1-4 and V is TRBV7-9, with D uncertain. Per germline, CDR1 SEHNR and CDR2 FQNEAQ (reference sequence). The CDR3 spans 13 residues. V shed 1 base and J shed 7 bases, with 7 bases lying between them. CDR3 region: CASSLGLGEKLFF. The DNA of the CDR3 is TGTGCCAGCAGCTTAGGCCTTGGTGAAAAACTGTTTTTT.

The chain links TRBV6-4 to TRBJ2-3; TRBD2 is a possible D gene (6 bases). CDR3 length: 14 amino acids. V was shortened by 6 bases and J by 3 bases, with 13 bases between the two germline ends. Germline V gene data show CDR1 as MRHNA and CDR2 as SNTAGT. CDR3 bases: TGTGCCAGCAGGGCGGGATTAACGACAGATACGCAGTATTTT. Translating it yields CASRAGLTTDTQYF.

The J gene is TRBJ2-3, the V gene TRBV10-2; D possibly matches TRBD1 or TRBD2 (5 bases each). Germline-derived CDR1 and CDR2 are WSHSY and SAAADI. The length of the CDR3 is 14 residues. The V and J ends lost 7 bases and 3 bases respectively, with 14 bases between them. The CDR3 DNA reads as TGCGCCAGCATGGGGACCACGGGGACAGATACGCAGTATTTT. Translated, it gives CASMGTTGTDTQYF.

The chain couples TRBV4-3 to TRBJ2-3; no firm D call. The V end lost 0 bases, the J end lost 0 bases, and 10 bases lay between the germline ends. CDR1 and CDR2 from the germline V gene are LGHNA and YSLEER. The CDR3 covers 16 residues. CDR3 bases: TGCGCCAGCAGCCAAGATTTTTCATCTAGCACAGATACGCAGTATTTT. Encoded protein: CASSQDFSSSTDTQYF.

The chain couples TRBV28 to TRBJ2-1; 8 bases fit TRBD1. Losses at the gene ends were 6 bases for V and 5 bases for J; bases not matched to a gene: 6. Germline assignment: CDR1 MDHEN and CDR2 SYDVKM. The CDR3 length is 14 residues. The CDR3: CASSTGQGNNEQFF. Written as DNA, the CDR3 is TGTGCCAGCAGCACCGGACAGGGAAACAATGAGCAGTTCTTC.

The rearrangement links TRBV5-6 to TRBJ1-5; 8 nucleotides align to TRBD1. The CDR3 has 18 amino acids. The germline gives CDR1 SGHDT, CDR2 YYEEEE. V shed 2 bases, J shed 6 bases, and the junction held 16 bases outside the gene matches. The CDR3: CASSLFISGTGYVQPQHF. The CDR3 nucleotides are TGTGCCAGCAGCTTATTTATTAGCGGGACAGGCTATGTTCAGCCCCAGCATTTT.

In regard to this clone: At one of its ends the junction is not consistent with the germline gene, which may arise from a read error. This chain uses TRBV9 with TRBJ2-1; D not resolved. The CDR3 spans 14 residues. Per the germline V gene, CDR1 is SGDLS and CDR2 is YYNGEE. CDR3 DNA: TGTGCCAGCAGCGTTGGGCTTACCTACGATGAGCAGTTCTTC. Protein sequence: CASSVGLTYDEQFF.

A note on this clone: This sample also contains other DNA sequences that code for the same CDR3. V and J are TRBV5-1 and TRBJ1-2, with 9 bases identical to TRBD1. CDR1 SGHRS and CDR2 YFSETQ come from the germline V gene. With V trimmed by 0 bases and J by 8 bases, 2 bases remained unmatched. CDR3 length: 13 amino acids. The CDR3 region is CASSLGQGDGYTF. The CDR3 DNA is TGCGCCAGCAGCTTGGGACAGGGGGACGGCTACACCTTC.

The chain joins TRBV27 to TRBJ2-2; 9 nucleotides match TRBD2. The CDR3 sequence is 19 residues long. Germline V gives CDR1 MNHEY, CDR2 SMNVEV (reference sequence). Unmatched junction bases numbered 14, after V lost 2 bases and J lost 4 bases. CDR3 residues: CASSLNPREASGVTGELFF. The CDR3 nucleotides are TGTGCCAGCAGTTTAAACCCCAGGGAGGCTAGCGGGGTCACCGGGGAGCTGTTTTTT.

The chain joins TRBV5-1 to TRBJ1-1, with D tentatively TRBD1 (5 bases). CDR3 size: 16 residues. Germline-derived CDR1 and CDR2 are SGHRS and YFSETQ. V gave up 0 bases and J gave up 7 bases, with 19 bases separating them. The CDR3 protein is CASSLGVTEGRVEAFF. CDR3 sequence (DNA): TGCGCCAGCAGCTTGGGGGTGACAGAAGGTAGGGTTGAAGCTTTCTTT.

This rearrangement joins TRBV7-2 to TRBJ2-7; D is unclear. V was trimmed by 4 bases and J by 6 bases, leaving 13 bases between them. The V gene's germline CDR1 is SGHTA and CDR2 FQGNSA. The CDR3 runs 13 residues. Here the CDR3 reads CASSSSEVSEQYF. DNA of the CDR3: TGTGCCAGCAGCTCGTCCGAGGTATCCGAGCAGTACTTC.

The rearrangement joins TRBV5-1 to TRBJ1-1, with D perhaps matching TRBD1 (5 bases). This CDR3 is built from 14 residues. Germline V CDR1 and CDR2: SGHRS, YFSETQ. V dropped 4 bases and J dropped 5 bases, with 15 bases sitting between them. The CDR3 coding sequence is TGCGCCAGCAGCCTAACAAGGGAGGGGACTGAAGCTTTCTTT. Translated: CASSLTREGTEAFF.

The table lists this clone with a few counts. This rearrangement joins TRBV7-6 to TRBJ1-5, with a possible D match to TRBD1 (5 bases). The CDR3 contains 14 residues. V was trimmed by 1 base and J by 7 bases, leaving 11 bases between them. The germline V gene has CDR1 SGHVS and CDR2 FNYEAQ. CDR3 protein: CASSLGRGDQPQHF. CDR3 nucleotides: TGTGCCAGCAGCTTAGGACGGGGGGACCAGCCCCAGCATTTT.

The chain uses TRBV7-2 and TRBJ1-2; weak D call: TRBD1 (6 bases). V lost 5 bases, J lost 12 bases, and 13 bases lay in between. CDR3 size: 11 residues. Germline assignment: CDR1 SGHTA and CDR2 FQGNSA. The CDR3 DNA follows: TGTGCCAGCAGCCCGGACAGCTTTCACACCTTC. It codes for CASSPDSFHTF.

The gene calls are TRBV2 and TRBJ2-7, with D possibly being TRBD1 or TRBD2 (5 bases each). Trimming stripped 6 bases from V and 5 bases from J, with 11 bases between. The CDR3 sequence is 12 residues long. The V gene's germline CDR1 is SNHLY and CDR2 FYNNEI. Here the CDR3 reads CASRLGVNEQYF. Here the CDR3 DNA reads TGTGCCAGCAGGCTGGGGGTCAACGAGCAGTACTTC.

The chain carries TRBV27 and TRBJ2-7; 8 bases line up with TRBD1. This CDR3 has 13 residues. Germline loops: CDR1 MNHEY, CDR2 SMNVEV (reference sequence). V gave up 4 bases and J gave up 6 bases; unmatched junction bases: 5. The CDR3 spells CASSSDRGGEQYF. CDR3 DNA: TGTGCCAGCAGTTCAGACAGGGGCGGCGAGCAGTACTTC.

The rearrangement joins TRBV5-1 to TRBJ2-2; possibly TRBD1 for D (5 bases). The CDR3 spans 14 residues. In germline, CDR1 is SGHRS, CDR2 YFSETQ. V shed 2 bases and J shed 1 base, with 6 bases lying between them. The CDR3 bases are TGCGCCAGCAGCTTACAGGTGAACACCGGGGAGCTGTTTTTT. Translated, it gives CASSLQVNTGELFF.

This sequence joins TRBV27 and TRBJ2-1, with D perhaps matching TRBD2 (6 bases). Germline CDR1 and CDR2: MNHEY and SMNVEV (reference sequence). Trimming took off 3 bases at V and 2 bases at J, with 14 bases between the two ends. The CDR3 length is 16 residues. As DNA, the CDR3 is TGTGCCAGCAGTTTGACTAGTAATTATCCCTACAATGAGCAGTTCTTC. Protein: CASSLTSNYPYNEQFF.

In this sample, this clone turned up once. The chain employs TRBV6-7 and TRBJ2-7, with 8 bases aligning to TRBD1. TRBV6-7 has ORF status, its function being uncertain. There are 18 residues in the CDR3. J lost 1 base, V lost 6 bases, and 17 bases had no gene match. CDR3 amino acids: CASRSGTGGPDFSYEQYF. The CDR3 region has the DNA TGTGCCAGCAGATCCGGGACAGGTGGCCCAGACTTTTCCTACGAGCAGTACTTC.

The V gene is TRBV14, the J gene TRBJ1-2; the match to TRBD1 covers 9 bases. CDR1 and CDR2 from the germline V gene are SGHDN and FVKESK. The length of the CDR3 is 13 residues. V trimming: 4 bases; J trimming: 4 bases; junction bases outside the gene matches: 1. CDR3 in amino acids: CASSRDRVYGYTF. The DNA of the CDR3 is TGTGCCAGCAGCCGGGACAGGGTCTATGGCTACACCTTC.

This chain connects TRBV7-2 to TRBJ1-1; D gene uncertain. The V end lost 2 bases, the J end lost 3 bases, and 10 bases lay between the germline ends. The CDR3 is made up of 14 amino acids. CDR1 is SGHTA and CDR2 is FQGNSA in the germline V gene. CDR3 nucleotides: TGTGCCAGCAGCTTAATTGGAGGTTACACTGAAGCTTTCTTT. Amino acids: CASSLIGGYTEAFF.

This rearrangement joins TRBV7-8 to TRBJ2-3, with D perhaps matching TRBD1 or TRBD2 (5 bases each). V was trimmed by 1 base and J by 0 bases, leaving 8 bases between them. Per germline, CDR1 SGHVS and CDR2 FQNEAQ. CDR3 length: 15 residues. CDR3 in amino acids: CASSLVGGSTDTQYF. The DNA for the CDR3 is TGTGCCAGCAGCTTAGTTGGGGGAAGCACAGATACGCAGTATTTT.

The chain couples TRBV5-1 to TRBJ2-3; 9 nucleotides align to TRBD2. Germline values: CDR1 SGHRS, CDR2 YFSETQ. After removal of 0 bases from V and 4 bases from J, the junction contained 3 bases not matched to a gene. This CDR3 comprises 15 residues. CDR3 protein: CASSLERGDADTQYF. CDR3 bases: TGCGCCAGCAGCTTGGAGCGGGGGGACGCAGATACGCAGTATTTT. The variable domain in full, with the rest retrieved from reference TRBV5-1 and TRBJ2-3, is KAGVTQTPRYLIKTRGQQVTLSCSPISGHRSVSWYQQTPGQGLQFLFEYFSETQRNKGNFPGRFSGRQFSNSRSEMNVSTLELGDSALYLCASSLERGDADTQYFGPGTRLTVL.